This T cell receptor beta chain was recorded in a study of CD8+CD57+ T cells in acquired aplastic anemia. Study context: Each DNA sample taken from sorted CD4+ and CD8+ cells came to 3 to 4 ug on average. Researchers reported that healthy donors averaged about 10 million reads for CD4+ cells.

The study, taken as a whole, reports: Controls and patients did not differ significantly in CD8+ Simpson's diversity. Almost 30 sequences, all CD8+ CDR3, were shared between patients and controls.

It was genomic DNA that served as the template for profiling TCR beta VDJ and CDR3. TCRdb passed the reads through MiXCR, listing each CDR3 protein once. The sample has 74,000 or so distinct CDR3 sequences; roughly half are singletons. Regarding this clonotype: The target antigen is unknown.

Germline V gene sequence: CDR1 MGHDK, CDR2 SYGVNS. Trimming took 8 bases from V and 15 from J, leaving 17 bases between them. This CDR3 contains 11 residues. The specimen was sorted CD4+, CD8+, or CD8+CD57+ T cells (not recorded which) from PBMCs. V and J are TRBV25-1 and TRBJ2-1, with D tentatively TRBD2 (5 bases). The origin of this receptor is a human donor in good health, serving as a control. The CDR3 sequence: CASGSSRLSFF. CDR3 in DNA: TGTGCCAGCGGGAGTAGTAGGTTGTCGTTCTTC. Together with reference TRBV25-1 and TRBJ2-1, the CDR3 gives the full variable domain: EADIYQTPRYLVIGTGKKITLECSQTMGHDKMYWYQQDPGMELHLIHYSYGVNSTEKGDLSSESTVSRIRTEHFPLTLESARPSHTSQYLCASGSSRLSFFGPGTRLTVL.